A selection of T cell receptor beta chains follows, all from one sample in a study of blood T cell repertoires in COVID-19. Sequencing was performed with immunoSEQ multiplex PCR; in TCRdb, only in-frame clones are kept and a portion is missing. The sample lists more than 300,000 clones; roughly 86% were seen once. The sequenced sample consisted of peripheral blood. Receptors were obtained from a woman younger than 45 with COVID-19, enrolled during active disease. Both conserved end residues are part of each CDR3. D genes are given only for firm matches. A row's size may be missing; if present it is once, few, many or a size class.

>15|TRBD1|TRBJ1-1|TRBV27|-
CASSLQGALNTEAFF
TGTGCCAGCAGCTTACAGGGGGCCCTGAACACTGAAGCTTTCTTT
>13|-|TRBJ1-2|TRBV6-2/TRBV6-3|-
CASSYPPGYGYTF
TGTGCCAGCAGTTACCCGCCGGGGTATGGCTACACCTTC
>14|TRBD1|TRBJ1-2|TRBV5-4|-
CASSYPGQHYGYTF
TGTGCCAGCAGCTATCCGGGACAGCACTATGGCTACACCTTC
>14|TRBD1|TRBJ1-5|TRBV5-1|-
CASSLTGGRQPQHF
TGCGCCAGCAGCTTAACAGGGGGCCGGCAGCCCCAGCATTTT
>17|TRBD2|TRBJ2-1|TRBV7-9|-
CASSSKGGSGGSGEQFF
TGTGCCAGCAGCTCCAAAGGGGGGAGCGGGGGTAGCGGTGAGCAGTTCTTC
>12|-|TRBJ1-4|TRBV28|once
CASRVNAGKLFF
TGTGCCAGCAGGGTAAACGCAGGAAAACTGTTTTTT
>17|TRBD2|TRBJ2-3|TRBV11-2|-
CASSLVGTSLLIDTQYF
TGTGCCAGCAGCTTGGTAGGGACTAGCCTATTGATTGATACGCAGTATTTT
>15|-|TRBJ2-1|TRBV5-1|once
CASSQRQSGSSGQFF
TGCGCCAGCAGCCAAAGACAGTCTGGAAGCAGTGGGCAGTTCTTC
>18|-|TRBJ1-2|TRBV21-1|-
CASSKVLSWEGANYGYTF
TGTGCCAGCAGCAAAGTCCTTAGTTGGGAGGGAGCTAACTATGGCTACACCTTC
>15|TRBD1|TRBJ1-5|TRBV5-4|once
CASSLDRGQNQPQHF
TGTGCCAGCAGCCTGGACAGGGGGCAGAATCAGCCCCAGCATTTT
>15|-|TRBJ1-5|TRBV27|-
CASSLSPGGNQPQHF
TGTGCCAGCAGTTTATCCCCGGGTGGCAATCAGCCCCAGCATTTT
>13|-|TRBJ1-5|TRBV6-2/TRBV6-3|-
CASSLTGNQPQHF
TGTGCCAGCAGCCTGACAGGTAATCAGCCCCAGCATTTT